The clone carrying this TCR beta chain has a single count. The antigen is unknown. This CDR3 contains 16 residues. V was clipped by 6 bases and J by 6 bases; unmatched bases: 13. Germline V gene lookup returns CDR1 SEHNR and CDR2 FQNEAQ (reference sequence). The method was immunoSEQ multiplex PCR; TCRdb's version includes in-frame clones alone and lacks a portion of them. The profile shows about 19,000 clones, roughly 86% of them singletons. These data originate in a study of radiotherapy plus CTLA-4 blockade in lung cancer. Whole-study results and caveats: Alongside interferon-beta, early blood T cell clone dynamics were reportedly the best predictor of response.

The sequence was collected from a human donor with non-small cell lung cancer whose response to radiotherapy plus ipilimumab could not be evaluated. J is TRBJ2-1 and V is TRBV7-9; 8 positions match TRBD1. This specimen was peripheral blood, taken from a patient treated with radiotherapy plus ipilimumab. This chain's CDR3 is CASRLQGAALVNEQFF. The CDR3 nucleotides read TGTGCCAGCAGGCTCCAGGGGGCGGCCCTCGTCAATGAGCAGTTCTTC.